This TCR beta chain was recovered during a study of blood T cell repertoires in COVID-19. Study-wide background: The United States, Italy and Spain provided the acute and convalescent COVID-19 samples.

The assay was immunoSEQ multiplex PCR, and TCRdb's table has in-frame clones only and misses some. The table records about 250,000 clones, 75% to 85% of them present only once. V was cut by 1 base and J by 3 bases, with 7 bases left in between. CDR1 and CDR2 from the germline V gene are MDHEN and SYDVKM. The CDR3 totals 14 residues. The V gene is TRBV28, the J gene TRBJ1-5; D might be TRBD1 (5 bases). This TCR was sampled from a man over 45 with active or convalescent COVID-19. The sequencing input was peripheral blood. As DNA, the CDR3 is TGTGCCAGCAGTTTATCGGACAACAATCAGCCCCAGCATTTT. Encoded protein: CASSLSDNNQPQHF.